This T cell receptor beta chain originates from a study of blood T cell repertoires in COVID-19. As for the study in general: The United States, Italy and Spain were the sources of the acute and convalescent COVID-19 samples. T cells, B-cell-depleted T cells, or PBMCs supplied cDNA or gDNA.

V shed 2 bases and J shed 6 bases, with 19 bases lying between them. This CDR3 comprises 16 residues. The germline CDR1 and CDR2 sequences are MDHEN and SYDVKM. Patients at the Seattle site were enrolled during active infection and followed longitudinally. In the authors' methods: Reference gene primer amplification yielded estimated nucleated cell counts. Generated by immunoSEQ multiplex PCR, the TCRdb table keeps only in-frame clones and is missing some. The DNA gave D and trimming, while V, J and clone size come from that table. In the table there are 120,000 to 150,000 clones, roughly nine tenths of which are singletons.

The chain has TRBV28 and TRBJ1-2; maybe TRBD1 (5 bases). Sequenced: peripheral blood. The source is a man aged 18 to 29 with COVID-19, enrolled during active disease. CDR3 in DNA: TGTGCCAGCAGTTTAGGGTCAGGGTGGGTAGTCAATGGCTACACCTTC. It specifies CASSLGSGWVVNGYTF.